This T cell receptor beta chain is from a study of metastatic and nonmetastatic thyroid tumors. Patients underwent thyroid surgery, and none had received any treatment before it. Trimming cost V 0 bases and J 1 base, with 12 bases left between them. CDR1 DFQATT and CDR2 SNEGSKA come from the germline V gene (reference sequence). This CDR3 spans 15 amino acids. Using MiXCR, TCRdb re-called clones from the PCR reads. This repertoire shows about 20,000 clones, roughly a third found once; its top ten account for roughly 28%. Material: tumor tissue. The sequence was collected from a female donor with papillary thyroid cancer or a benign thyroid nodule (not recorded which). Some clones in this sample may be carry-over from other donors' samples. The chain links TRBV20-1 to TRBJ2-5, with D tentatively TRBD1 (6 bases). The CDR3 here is CSARDVGAAQETQYF. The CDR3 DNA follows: TGCAGTGCTAGAGATGTGGGGGCAGCCCAAGAGACCCAGTACTTC.